The entry that follows covers one T cell receptor (beta chain) sequence. Its antigen is still unknown. No qualities accompany the bases; no much larger clone lies one base away. The data were taken from a study of blood T cell repertoires in COVID-19 (dated by TCRdb to the early 2020s). In the study overall: Samples from collaborators originated in the United States, Italy and Spain and spanned both the acute and convalescent phases of COVID-19. The material from the prospective study consisted of cDNA or gDNA derived from T cells, B-cell-depleted T cells, or PBMCs. The dataset comprised deeply sampled blood TCRbeta repertoires from subjects exposed to, actively infected with, or recovered from COVID-19. The repertoires were made available in a free public database intended to serve as a resource for research on the immune response to SARS-CoV-2. Samples were obtained from the ongoing ImmuneRACE study (first 160 participants) and from over a thousand subjects provided by 6 global collaborators. Sample metadata almost always included a de-identified subject ID, COVID-19 status, age in years and sex. HLA class I and class II types, where available, came from metadata supplied by the sample provider rather than from assay-based typing.

Study-wide findings and limitations: How much clinical and demographic metadata was included differed by source and by participant, and the metadata was provided uncurated.

Collaborating institutions collected whole blood in K2EDTA tubes following their own protocols. For TCRbeta analysis, collaborators shipped samples as frozen whole blood, isolated PBMCs, or DNA extracted from either of those sample types. Per the germline V gene, MGHRA is the CDR1 and YSYEKL is the CDR2. Trimming takes 4 bases from V and 1 base from J, and the germline ends sit 13 bases apart. Including the terminal cysteine and phenylalanine, the CDR3 comprises 15 residues. The retained sequence is limited to the CDR3, 45 bases, with the frame set at the first base. TCRbeta CDR3 regions were amplified from genomic DNA by means of the immunoSEQ Assay, a bias-controlled multiplex PCR. Per the authors' processing: Within the assay, amplification of reference gene primers was used to estimate how many nucleated cells each sample contained. Sequence reads were collapsed and filtered to measure the absolute abundance of every unique TCRbeta CDR3 rearrangement. For each sample, productive Simpson clonality was calculated by taking the square root of Simpson's diversity index across productive rearrangements. TCRdb holds this immuneACCESS table with in-frame rearrangements only. Some clones are missing; in checked studies, unresolved V genes explain under half, and the rest has no known cause. D and trimming were read from the DNA, whereas the V and J calls and clone size are those reported in that table. In all, the sample holds fewer than 50,000 clones, and 81% of those were seen once. Approximately 39% of the sample is held by the ten biggest clonotypes.

The clonotype was recovered from a man aged 35-49 years with active or convalescent COVID-19. Sequenced material: peripheral blood. The chain links TRBV4-1 with TRBJ1-2; confidence is insufficient to name the D gene. The bases are TGCGCCAGCAGCCTAAGTAACTCTGATAACTATGGCTACACCTTC. Translated, this is CASSLSNSDNYGYTF.